These 8 T cell receptor beta chains were sequenced from one sample in a study of neurological immune-mediated disorders. TCRdb redid the calling of the 5' RACE reads with MiXCR, one entry per CDR3 protein. The sample records some 19,000 distinct CDR3 sequences, 15% to 20% being singletons. Sequenced material: CD8+ T cells from blood. These TCRs come from a woman under 30 with multiple sclerosis.

This clonotype has a count of ten or more. V usage is TRBV5-5 and J usage is TRBJ1-3, with TRBD1 identical over 7 bases. The germline V gene encodes CDR1 SGHKS and CDR2 YYEKEE (reference sequence). Trimming removed 0 bases from V and 1 base from J; junction bases left unmatched: 7. The CDR3 contains 17 residues. CDR3 sequence reads: CASSLDRGGISGNTIYF. The CDR3 DNA is TGTGCCAGCAGCTTGGACAGGGGAGGGATTTCTGGAAACACCATATATTTT.

This clonotype has ten or more counts. The V gene is TRBV5-1, the J gene TRBJ2-1, with D tentatively TRBD2 (5 bases). Germline CDR1 is SGHRS and CDR2 is YFSETQ. The CDR3 runs 11 residues. The V end lost 7 bases, the J end lost 6 bases, and 8 bases lay between the germline ends. CDR3 nucleotide sequence: TGCGCCAGCCGCGGGTCCAATGAGCAGTTCTTC. It translates to CASRGSNEQFF.

This clonotype was seen many times. The chain joins TRBV7-8 to TRBJ2-5, with unresolved D. This CDR3 has 14 residues. The germline V and J ends were trimmed by 3 bases and 2 bases, with 10 bases remaining between them. The germline V gene has CDR1 SGHVS and CDR2 FQNEAQ. Here the CDR3 DNA reads TGTGCCAGCAGCTTTTATGGGAAGCAAGAGACCCAGTACTTC. Protein sequence: CASSFYGKQETQYF.

This clonotype was observed many times. The chain joins TRBV7-9 to TRBJ2-1; D is ambiguous. CDR3 length: 13 amino acids. V lost 0 bases, J lost 9 bases, and 9 bases lay in between. Germline-derived CDR1 and CDR2 are SEHNR and FQNEAQ (reference sequence). The CDR3 here is CASSLAGGGEQFF. CDR3 nucleotide sequence: TGTGCCAGCAGCTTAGCAGGCGGCGGTGAGCAGTTCTTC.

This clonotype came up many times. The chain carries TRBV7-2 and TRBJ1-5; D perhaps matches TRBD1 (6 bases). This CDR3 comprises 16 residues. Germline CDR1 reads SGHTA; CDR2 reads FQGNSA. The germline V and J ends were trimmed by 5 bases and 3 bases, with 17 bases remaining between them. The CDR3 sequence is CASSPRSDSFNQPQHF. CDR3 nucleotides: TGTGCCAGCAGCCCCCGCTCGGACAGCTTCAATCAGCCCCAGCATTTT.

This clonotype appeared many times. The CDR3 region has the DNA TGTGCCAGCAGCTGTATAGCGACACTCAAGGTCAGCAATCAGCCCCAGCATTTT. Protein sequence: CASSCIATLKVSNQPQHF. The chain links TRBV9 to TRBJ1-5; D not resolved. Trimming pared 4 bases from V and 1 base from J, leaving 21 bases between. The germline V gene encodes CDR1 SGDLS and CDR2 YYNGEE. The CDR3 spans 18 residues.

In its sample, this clonotype was seen many times. The chain links TRBV12-3 or TRBV12-4 to TRBJ2-1, with D possibly matching TRBD1 (7 bases). The CDR3 runs to 17 residues. V gave up 0 bases and J gave up 5 bases, with 17 bases separating them. The CDR3 sequence is CASSLARRQGGNNEQFF. The CDR3 DNA reads TGTGCCAGCAGTTTAGCGCGGAGACAGGGCGGGAACAATGAGCAGTTCTTC.

The V gene is TRBV5-1, the J gene TRBJ2-1; 7 positions agree with TRBD1. Germline assignment: CDR1 SGHRS and CDR2 YFSETQ. The CDR3 is 14 amino acids. Trimming removed 2 bases from V and 3 bases from J; junction bases left unmatched: 2. The CDR3 reads CASSFGDSYNEQFF. CDR3 bases: TGCGCCAGCAGCTTTGGGGACAGCTACAATGAGCAGTTCTTC. The complete variable domain, with remaining parts taken from reference TRBV5-1 and TRBJ2-1, reads KAGVTQTPRYLIKTRGQQVTLSCSPISGHRSVSWYQQTPGQGLQFLFEYFSETQRNKGNFPGRFSGRQFSNSRSEMNVSTLELGDSALYLCASSFGDSYNEQFFGPGTRLTVL.